This T cell receptor beta chain stems from a study of regulatory T cells in long-lasting Graves disease. The CDR3 has 17 residues. Trimming at V came to 3 bases and at J to 4 bases, leaving 12 bases not matched to a gene. Germline V gene sequence: CDR1 LGHNA, CDR2 YNFKEQ. Findings and limits, study-wide: Possibly, accuracy suffered from the small sample size. Among the persistent patients, some 2,900 public clonotypes were shared, more than the 950 to 1,000 shared among new patients.

With iRepertoire HTBI primers and Arm-PCR of CDR3 regions, TCR beta libraries were built. One entry per CDR3 protein results from TCRdb running MiXCR on the multiplex PCR reads. The sample records about 530,000 distinct CDR3 sequences, about 16% being singletons. This clonotype was seen a handful of times. Its cognate antigen is unknown. Time point reported: newly diagnosed GD, antithyroid drugs for less than 3 months. The TCR library used RNA extracted from PBMCs. A further study also used this sample, focusing on T cells in Graves' hyperthyroidism and ophthalmopathy.

The genes are TRBV4-2 and TRBJ1-3; 7 nucleotides agree with TRBD1. This receptor was obtained from a woman aged 40 to 65 with Graves disease. Sequencing used peripheral blood mononuclear cells (PBMCs), obtained at new diagnosis, from a patient treated with antithyroid drugs. The CDR3, as DNA: TGTGCCAGCAGCCAGGAGTTTACAGGGGTAGACGGAAACACCATATATTTT. It yields the protein CASSQEFTGVDGNTIYF.